Following are 22 T cell receptor beta chains from one sample sequenced in a study of identical twins (dated by TCRdb to between 2015 and 2016). Libraries were built with 5' RACE. The sequencing machine was an Illumina HiSeq 2000. Through fastp at Q25 and MiXCR, TCRdb rebuilt clones from the public reads, retaining in-frame beta chains. Identical CDR3 proteins give one entry, which carries the most common genes and DNA. The sample table lists 700,000 or so distinct CDR3 sequences, about 9.4% of them with a count of one. The ten largest make up 0.75% to 1% of the sample. The same sample was also studied in work on yellow fever vaccine responses in identical twins.

Material: PBMCs. These TCRs come from a woman under 30 in good health.

This clonotype has more than one count but fewer than ten. This rearrangement joins TRBV20-1 to TRBJ2-3; no clear D. Trimming shortened V by 6 bases and J by 6 bases, and 19 bases separated the two germline ends. The CDR3 loop spans 14 amino acids. Per the germline V gene, CDR1 is DFQATT and CDR2 is SNEGSKA (reference sequence). The CDR3: CSAPSADFPDTQYF. The CDR3 coding sequence is TGCAGTGCCCCATCTGCGGATTTTCCGGATACGCAGTATTTT.

V gene TRBV7-8 combines with J gene TRBJ2-5; 8 nucleotides match TRBD1. Germline trimming cut 6 bases from V and 5 bases from J; bases unmatched to any gene: 8. The CDR3 has 14 amino acids. The germline V gene has CDR1 SGHVS and CDR2 FQNEAQ. In nucleotides, the CDR3 is TGTGCCAGCAGACCGACAGGGGAGAGCGAGACCCAGTACTTC. It codes for CASRPTGESETQYF.

The table lists this clonotype with many counts. The chain carries TRBV7-8 and TRBJ2-1, with 9 positions matching TRBD2. This CDR3 comprises 15 residues. Germline loops: CDR1 SGHVS, CDR2 FQNEAQ. The junction had 8 bases not matched to a gene; V was cut back by 3 bases and J by 8 bases. CDR3 in DNA: TGTGCCAGCAGCTTTCTCGGTAGCGGGAGTGATGAGCAGTTCTTC. Amino acids: CASSFLGSGSDEQFF.

The CDR3 DNA reads as TGTGCCACCTCCCCGGTGGGGGGGTTGACAGATACGCAGTATTTT. It specifies CATSPVGGLTDTQYF. V is TRBV24-1 and J is TRBJ2-3, with TRBD2 identical over 7 bases. Germline V gene sequence: CDR1 KGHDR, CDR2 SFDVKD. J gave up 3 bases and V 9 bases, and 11 bases lay outside the gene matches. This CDR3 spans 15 amino acids.

The sample holds many counts of this clonotype. The rearrangement uses TRBV28 and TRBJ2-3; TRBD2 might be the D (6 bases). Trimming removed 6 bases from V and 0 bases from J, with 13 bases in between. Germline-derived CDR1 and CDR2 are MDHEN and SYDVKM. This CDR3 region has 15 residues. The DNA for the CDR3 is TGTGCCAGCAGACGGGACTTACCTAGCACAGATACGCAGTATTTT. This codes for CASRRDLPSTDTQYF.

There are a few counts of this clonotype. V usage is TRBV4-3 and J usage is TRBJ2-1; 8 bases map to TRBD2. With 1 base clipped from V and 10 bases from J, the junction kept 9 bases outside the gene matches. Per germline, CDR1 LGHNA and CDR2 YSLEER. The CDR3 sequence is 15 residues long. The CDR3, as DNA: TGCGCCAGCAGCCAAGTGGCTAGCGGGTGGTCGGAGCAGTTCTTC. It encodes CASSQVASGWSEQFF.

This clonotype was seen ten or more times. The chain uses TRBV5-1 and TRBJ1-5, with D possibly being TRBD1 (5 bases). Per germline, CDR1 SGHRS and CDR2 YFSETQ. V lost 1 base and J 7 bases, leaving 12 bases between the germline ends. There are 14 residues in the CDR3. CDR3 sequence reads: CASSLWGGDQPQHF. The CDR3 nucleotides read TGCGCCAGCAGCTTGTGGGGAGGGGACCAGCCCCAGCATTTT.

There are a few counts of this clonotype. The CDR3 is CASSPQGAGGTGELFF. The DNA for the CDR3 is TGCGCCAGCAGCCCTCAGGGGGCAGGGGGCACCGGGGAGCTGTTTTTT. The chain recombines TRBV5-1 with TRBJ2-2; 8 nucleotides line up with TRBD1. This CDR3 is built from 16 residues. V was pared by 4 bases and J by 4 bases, with 9 bases of the junction left unmatched. Germline V gene lookup returns CDR1 SGHRS and CDR2 YFSETQ.

With respect to this clonotype: At one end the junction does not follow the germline gene, possibly because of a read error. The chain is built from TRBV9 and TRBJ2-3; 10 bases are a match to TRBD2. The CDR3 has 19 amino acids. Germline loops: CDR1 SGDLS, CDR2 YYNGEE. The CDR3 spells CSSSVSAGLAGALTDTQYF. Written as DNA, the CDR3 is TGTTCCAGCAGCGTCTCGGCAGGGCTAGCGGGGGCCCTCACAGATACGCAGTATTTT.

This clonotype was counted only a few times. V and J are TRBV30 and TRBJ1-1; D may be TRBD1 (5 bases). CDR1 and CDR2 from the germline V gene are GTSNPN and SVGIG (reference sequence). With 1 base removed from V and 7 bases from J, the gap between germline ends came to 16 bases. This CDR3 has 14 amino acids. The chain's CDR3 is CAWSEGAGWGEAFF. The CDR3, as DNA: TGTGCCTGGAGTGAGGGAGCAGGGTGGGGTGAAGCTTTCTTT.

In this sample, this clonotype turned up many times. CDR3 region: CASSTWTVAKNIQYF. The CDR3 DNA sequence: TGTGCCAGCAGTACCTGGACAGTAGCCAAAAACATTCAGTACTTC. This chain connects TRBV28 to TRBJ2-4, with a weak D call TRBD1 (6 bases). The CDR3 runs to 15 residues. V was clipped by 5 bases and J by 0 bases, with 11 bases between them. Germline V gives CDR1 MDHEN, CDR2 SYDVKM.

This clonotype was seen at least ten times. The chain has TRBV5-6 and TRBJ1-6; TRBD1 aligns across 7 bases. Looked up from germline, CDR1 is SGHDT and CDR2 is YYEEEE. Losses at the gene ends were 5 bases for V and 8 bases for J; bases not matched to a gene: 19. This CDR3 is 18 amino acids long. The CDR3 reads CASRRLNRDSRRDSPLHF. DNA for the CDR3: TGTGCCAGCAGGAGATTAAACCGGGACAGCAGACGGGATTCACCCCTCCACTTT.

The V call is TRBV24-1, the J call TRBJ2-7; a possible D gene is TRBD1 (6 bases). The V gene lost 6 bases and the J gene lost 5 bases, with 16 bases spanning the gap. The CDR3 extends over 14 amino acids. Germline V gives CDR1 KGHDR, CDR2 SFDVKD. The CDR3 region has the DNA TGTGCCACCAGTACAGGACAGTTTGTTAACGAGCAGTACTTC. Its protein product is CATSTGQFVNEQYF.

This clonotype appeared many times. The gene calls are TRBV20-1 and TRBJ2-2; 10 bases are shared with TRBD2. The CDR3 contains 16 residues. The J segment lost 5 bases and the V segment lost 0 bases, leaving 6 bases of the junction unmatched. Germline V lookup: CDR1 DFQATT, CDR2 SNEGSKA (reference sequence). CDR3 region: CSARDQLAGVTGELFF. CDR3 in DNA: TGCAGTGCTAGAGATCAGCTAGCGGGAGTTACCGGGGAGCTGTTTTTT.

This chain links TRBV3-1 with TRBJ2-3; a possible D gene is TRBD2 (5 bases). Germline loops: CDR1 LGHDT, CDR2 YNNKEL (reference sequence). The CDR3 consists of 16 residues. The germline V and J ends were trimmed by 1 base and 1 base, with 12 bases remaining between them. The CDR3 DNA sequence: TGTGCCAGCAGCCAAGGGTCTCGGGGTGGCACAGATACGCAGTATTTT. Translation: CASSQGSRGGTDTQYF.

The table lists this clonotype with many counts. This chain links TRBV29-1 with TRBJ2-2, with TRBD1 as a possible D gene (6 bases). CDR1 is SQVTM, CDR2 ANQGSEA, per germline. The V end lost 7 bases, the J end lost 4 bases, and 16 bases lay between the germline ends. This CDR3 is 14 amino acids long. CDR3 sequence: CSAGNTGSTGELFF. The CDR3 region has the DNA TGCAGCGCCGGAAACACAGGGAGCACCGGGGAGCTGTTTTTT.

This clonotype was observed a handful of times. CDR3 region: CASSIPGQLFNEQFF. The CDR3 DNA reads TGTGCCAGCTCAATACCGGGACAGCTCTTCAATGAGCAGTTCTTC. This sequence joins TRBV18 and TRBJ2-1; TRBD1 agrees at 7 bases. The CDR3 length is 15 residues. CDR1 is KGHSH and CDR2 is LQKENI in the germline V gene. The J segment lost 6 bases and the V segment lost 5 bases, leaving 10 bases of the junction unmatched.

The table lists this clonotype with many counts. This chain connects TRBV15 to TRBJ1-3; D gene uncertain. V lost 3 bases to trimming and J lost 0 bases, with 12 bases between them. The CDR3 is 16 amino acids. In germline, CDR1 is LNHNV, CDR2 YYDKDF (reference sequence). The CDR3 DNA is TGTGCCACCAGCAGTATCAAAGTGTCCTCTGGAAACACCATATATTTT. This encodes CATSSIKVSSGNTIYF. Together with reference TRBV15 and TRBJ1-3, the CDR3 gives the full variable domain: DAMVIQNPRYQVTQFGKPVTLSCSQTLNHNVMYWYQQKSSQAPKLLFHYYDKDFNNEADTPDNFQSRRPNTSFCFLDIRSPGLGDTAMYLCATSSIKVSSGNTIYFGEGSWLTVV.

The CDR3, as DNA: TGTGCCAGCAGCTTAGTAGGTTGGGCGGGGCCCACAGATACGCAGTATTTT. Protein: CASSLVGWAGPTDTQYF. V usage is TRBV11-2 and J usage is TRBJ2-3, with D tentatively TRBD2 (6 bases). CDR1 and CDR2 from the germline V gene are SGHAT and FQNNGV. This CDR3 comprises 17 residues. Deletions cut 1 base from V and 2 bases from J, with 16 bases between.

This clonotype was detected many times. The V call is TRBV7-8, the J call TRBJ2-5; D uncertain. CDR3 length equals 16 residues. Trimming left V 2 bases short and J 2 bases short, with 15 bases between. Germline values: CDR1 SGHVS, CDR2 FQNEAQ. Written as DNA, the CDR3 is TGTGCCAGCAGCTTAAAAGCCGCGGACCCTCAAGAGACCCAGTACTTC. It codes for CASSLKAADPQETQYF.

This clonotype showed up many times. V and J are TRBV3-1 and TRBJ1-5; D is ambiguous. The CDR3 length is 13 residues. The germline gives CDR1 LGHDT, CDR2 YNNKEL (reference sequence). V shed 0 bases and J shed 2 bases, with 2 bases lying between them. CDR3 sequence reads: CASSQEGNQPQHF. Written as DNA, the CDR3 is TGTGCCAGCAGCCAAGAGGGCAATCAGCCCCAGCATTTT. The full variable domain, with the rest looked up from reference TRBV3-1 and TRBJ1-5, is DTAVSQTPKYLVTQMGNDKSIKCEQNLGHDTMYWYKQDSKKFLKIMFSYNNKELIINETVPNRFSPKSPDKAHLNLHINSLELGDSAVYFCASSQEGNQPQHFGDGTRLSIL.

The CDR3 DNA reads as TGTGCCAGCAGCTTCGCGGGATTACGGGGCAATGAGCAGTTCTTC. It translates to CASSFAGLRGNEQFF. The gene calls are TRBV7-2 and TRBJ2-1; D possibly corresponds to TRBD2 (6 bases). This CDR3 contains 15 residues. Germline CDR1 reads SGHTA; CDR2 reads FQGNSA. V dropped 3 bases and J dropped 6 bases, with 15 bases sitting between them.